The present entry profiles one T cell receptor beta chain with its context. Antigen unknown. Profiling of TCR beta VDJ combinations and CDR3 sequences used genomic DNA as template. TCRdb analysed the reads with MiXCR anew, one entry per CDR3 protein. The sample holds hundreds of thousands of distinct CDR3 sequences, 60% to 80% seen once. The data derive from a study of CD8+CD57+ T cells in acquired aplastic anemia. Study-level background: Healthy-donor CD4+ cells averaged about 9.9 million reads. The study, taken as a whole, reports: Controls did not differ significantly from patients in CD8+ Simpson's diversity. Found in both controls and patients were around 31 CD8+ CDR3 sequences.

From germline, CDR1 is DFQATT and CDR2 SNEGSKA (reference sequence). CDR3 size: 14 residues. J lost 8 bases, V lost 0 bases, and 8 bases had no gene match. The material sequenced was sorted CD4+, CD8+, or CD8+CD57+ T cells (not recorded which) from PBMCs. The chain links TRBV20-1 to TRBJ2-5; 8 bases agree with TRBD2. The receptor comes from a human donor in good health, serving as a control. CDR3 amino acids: CSARDGLAVDTQYF. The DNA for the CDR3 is TGCAGTGCTAGAGACGGACTAGCTGTAGACACCCAGTACTTC.